This T cell receptor beta chain emerged from a study of shared clonotypes between healthy human individuals. Whole-study results and caveats: Among non-shared clonotypes, generation probabilities were lower than among those shared by all four donors. Clonotype sharing among donors was expected to depend on sequencing depth. Memory subsets generally showed smaller estimated richness than naive subsets did.

Trimming left V 4 bases short and J 3 bases short, with 10 bases between. The germline V gene has CDR1 WNHNN and CDR2 SYGVQD (reference sequence). The CDR3 covers 14 residues. Positively selected for CCR7, the CD45RO-negative cells used as naive CD8 cells excluded terminally differentiated effector memory CD45RA+ cells. Of note for this clone: Its antigen remains unidentified.

As originally analysed: As immunoSEQ supplied junction-only sequences (without quality scores), filtering differed. Only in-frame clones appear in the TCRdb table, and some are missing; sequencing was by immunoSEQ multiplex PCR. That table supplies the V and J calls and clone size; D and trimming were determined from the DNA. This sample carries roughly 650,000 clones, about 96% of them seen once, and the ten largest clones take approximately 0.12%. Sequencing was done on a sample of naive CD8+ T cells sorted from blood. This chain uses TRBV10-1 with TRBJ1-3; D remains unclear. The clonotype was recovered from a young woman in good health. DNA of the CDR3: TGCGCCAGCAGTGCTGTCGGTGGTGGAAACACCATATATTTT. It yields the protein CASSAVGGGNTIYF.